The 6 T cell receptor beta chains reported below all come from one sample, sequenced in a study of blood T cells in healthy people across ages. Then a second PCR, running roughly 7 to 11 cycles, was carried out with a sample-barcoded 5' primer and a J-beta primer mix. TCRdb re-derived calls from the 5' RACE reads in MiXCR, one entry per CDR3 protein. The data contain 1.5 million to 2 million distinct CDR3 sequences, around 35% of them seen just once; the ten biggest clones take up around 11%. Sequencing input: blood. These TCRs come from a woman in her thirties in good health.

This chain uses TRBV25-1 with TRBJ1-1, with D possibly being TRBD1 (6 bases). The germline V and J ends were trimmed by 3 bases and 5 bases, with 16 bases remaining between them. This CDR3 spans 15 amino acids. The germline V gene encodes CDR1 MGHDK and CDR2 SYGVNS. The CDR3 DNA sequence: TGTGCCAGCAGTGACCCGCTGACAGGAGGGACTGAAGCTTTCTTT. Translating it yields CASSDPLTGGTEAFF.

The V and J genes are TRBV12-3 or TRBV12-4 and TRBJ2-3; D might be TRBD2 (7 bases). V lost 0 bases, J lost 4 bases, and 17 bases lay in between. This CDR3 comprises 17 residues. CDR3 nucleotides: TGTGCCAGCAGTTTAGCGCTAAGGGGGGGCGTCGCAGATACGCAGTATTTT. Encoded protein: CASSLALRGGVADTQYF.

The J gene is TRBJ2-7, the V gene TRBV10-3, with a weak D call TRBD1 (6 bases). CDR1 is ENHRY and CDR2 is SYGVKD in the germline V gene. The V gene lost 6 bases and the J gene lost 6 bases, with 12 bases spanning the gap. This CDR3 has 12 amino acids. The CDR3 DNA reads TGTGCCATCAGACAGGGTCGGGGCGAGCAGTACTTC. Protein sequence: CAIRQGRGEQYF.

The chain carries TRBV4-1 and TRBJ1-1; D is uncertain. Trimming shortened V by 1 base and J by 0 bases, and 12 bases separated the two germline ends. This CDR3 has 16 residues. Germline V gene data show CDR1 as MGHRA and CDR2 as YSYEKL. The CDR3 DNA sequence: TGCGCCAGCAGCCAAGCCCTCGGGCGGTTGAACACTGAAGCTTTCTTT. Its translation is CASSQALGRLNTEAFF.

This sequence joins TRBV6-2 or TRBV6-3 and TRBJ2-3; D is perhaps TRBD2 (6 bases). V dropped 0 bases and J dropped 4 bases, with 17 bases sitting between them. Looked up from germline, CDR1 is MNHEY and CDR2 is SVGEGT. This CDR3 is built from 17 residues. The CDR3 DNA reads TGTGCCAGCAGTTACTCGAGAGGCGGGATTAGGTCAGATACGCAGTATTTT. This translates into CASSYSRGGIRSDTQYF.

The V call is TRBV5-1, the J call TRBJ2-1, with 7 bases identical to TRBD2. The CDR3 spans 15 residues. In germline, CDR1 is SGHRS, CDR2 YFSETQ. The trim removed 2 bases at V and 8 bases at J, leaving 10 bases unmatched. CDR3 loop: CASSFGREFIDEQFF. Written as DNA, the CDR3 is TGCGCCAGCAGCTTCGGGCGGGAGTTTATTGATGAGCAGTTCTTC.